Listed below are T cell receptor beta chains from one sample, sequenced in a study of blood T cell repertoires in COVID-19. The table came from immunoSEQ multiplex PCR; TCRdb's copy has only in-frame clones and leaves some out. The table includes 40,000 or so clones, 65% to 90% detected once. Source material: peripheral blood. The receptors come from a human donor in a cohort sampled during active COVID-19. Both conserved end residues are part of each CDR3. D genes are given only for firm matches. Clone size is not always given. Where it is, it says once, few, many or a class for expanded clones.

TRBV7-9	-	-	TRBJ2-5	CASSSRGYQETQYF	TGTGCCAGCAGCTCCAGGGGTTACCAAGAGACCCAGTACTTC
TRBV3-1/TRBV3-2	TRBD2	-	TRBJ2-7	CASSQTSGRAYEQYF	TGTGCCAGCAGCCAGACTAGCGGGAGGGCCTACGAGCAGTACTTC
TRBV6-5	-	-	TRBJ2-7	CASHEFGGGSEQYF	TGTGCCAGCCACGAGTTCGGGGGCGGGAGCGAGCAGTACTTC
TRBV30	-	-	TRBJ2-7	CAWSRGPSSYEQYF	TGTGCCTGGTCACGCGGGCCCAGCTCCTACGAGCAGTACTTC
TRBV30	-	-	TRBJ1-1	CAWSVTAGTEAFF	TGTGCCTGGAGTGTCACAGCTGGAACTGAAGCTTTCTTT
TRBV3-1/TRBV3-2	-	-	TRBJ1-1	CASSPARLNTEAFF	TGTGCCAGCAGCCCTGCCAGATTGAACACTGAAGCTTTCTTT
TRBV3-1/TRBV3-2	-	-	TRBJ2-2	CASSQIRAGELFF	TGTGCCAGCAGCCAAATTCGGGCCGGGGAGCTGTTTTTT
TRBV7-9	-	few	TRBJ2-1	CASSAGLSLNEQFF	TGTGCCAGCAGCGCGGGGTTGAGCCTCAATGAGCAGTTCTTC
TRBV5-1	TRBD2	-	TRBJ2-3	CASSIPSGRAGTDTQYF	TGCGCCAGCAGCATTCCTAGCGGGAGGGCTGGCACAGATACGCAGTATTTT
TRBV19	-	-	TRBJ1-4	CASSITGTKSEKLFF	TGTGCCAGTAGTATCACCGGGACAAAGTCTGAAAAACTGTTTTTT
TRBV5-4	-	-	TRBJ1-2	CASSPPDSGGYGYTF	TGTGCCAGCAGCCCGCCGGACAGCGGGGGTTATGGCTACACCTTC
TRBV15	-	-	TRBJ2-7	CATSRVGQSHYEQYF	TGTGCCACCAGCAGAGTGGGGCAGAGTCACTACGAGCAGTACTTC
TRBV5-4	-	few	TRBJ1-3	CASSSEGSAGRSGNTIYF	TGTGCCAGCAGCTCAGAGGGCTCAGCGGGTCGGTCTGGAAACACCATATATTTT
TRBV25-1	-	-	TRBJ2-7	CASRELYEQYF	TGTGCCAGCAGAGAGCTCTACGAGCAGTACTTC
TRBV28	-	few	TRBJ2-7	CASRSGTPLTYEQYF	TGTGCCAGCAGAAGCGGGACACCACTAACCTACGAGCAGTACTTC
TRBV19	-	-	TRBJ2-6	CASSETSRPGANVLTF	TGTGCCAGTAGTGAAACTAGTCGCCCTGGGGCCAACGTCCTGACTTTC
TRBV15	TRBD1	-	TRBJ2-5	CATSHRDRQETQYF	TGTGCCACCAGCCACCGGGACAGACAAGAGACCCAGTACTTC
TRBV30	-	-	TRBJ1-5	CAWSLQEGQPQHF	TGTGCCTGGAGCCTACAGGAGGGTCAGCCCCAGCATTTT
TRBV11-2	TRBD1	few	TRBJ1-3	CASSLDAIGTGGLDTIYF	TGTGCCAGCAGCTTAGACGCAATTGGGACAGGGGGCCTGGACACCATATATTTT
TRBV6-2/TRBV6-3	-	-	TRBJ2-7	CASSYGGGGYEQYF	TGTGCCAGCAGTTACGGAGGGGGGGGATACGAGCAGTACTTC
TRBV6-5	-	-	TRBJ2-7	CASSTPGVGEQYF	TGTGCCAGCAGTACCCCCGGGGTTGGCGAGCAGTACTTC
TRBV7-3	TRBD2	-	TRBJ2-2	CASRAGDSGELFF	TGTGCCAGCCGCGCGGGGGACTCCGGGGAGCTGTTTTTT
TRBV18	-	-	TRBJ1-2	CASSLTDDYGYTF	TGTGCCAGCTCACTGACAGACGACTATGGCTACACCTTC
TRBV5-5	TRBD1	-	TRBJ2-3	CASSWAGQGTDTQYF	TGTGCCAGCAGCTGGGCTGGACAGGGGACAGATACGCAGTATTTT
TRBV7-8	-	-	TRBJ1-5	CASRLGAHNQPQHF	TGTGCCAGTCGACTGGGGGCACATAATCAGCCCCAGCATTTT
TRBV5-1	-	-	TRBJ2-5	CASSLDGGALTQYF	TGCGCCAGCAGCTTGGATGGGGGCGCGTTGACCCAGTACTTC
TRBV14	-	-	TRBJ1-1	CASSPPGGLNTEAFF	TGTGCCAGCAGCCCGCCGGGTGGTTTGAACACTGAAGCTTTCTTT
TRBV11-2	-	few	TRBJ1-2	CASSLDPNYGYTF	TGTGCCAGCAGCTTAGACCCGAACTATGGCTACACCTTC
TRBV6-5	-	-	TRBJ2-7	CAGSTGHYEQYF	TGTGCCGGATCAACAGGGCATTACGAGCAGTACTTC
TRBV4-2	TRBD1	-	TRBJ2-5	CASSQTGGQETQYF	TGTGCCAGCAGCCAAACAGGGGGGCAAGAGACCCAGTACTTC
TRBV6-5	TRBD1	-	TRBJ1-1	CASRKDRMAEAFF	TGTGCCAGCAGGAAGGACAGGATGGCTGAAGCTTTCTTT
TRBV6-5	-	-	TRBJ1-4	CASSTVNEKLFF	TGTGCCAGCAGTACGGTTAATGAAAAACTGTTTTTT
TRBV7-3	-	once	TRBJ2-2	CASSPPPGSGNTGELFF	TGTGCCAGCAGCCCCCCCCCGGGTAGCGGGAACACCGGGGAGCTGTTTTTT
TRBV10-3	-	-	TRBJ1-3	CAISESRGGNTIYF	TGTGCCATCAGTGAGTCGAGAGGAGGAAACACCATATATTTT
TRBV3-1/TRBV3-2	-	-	TRBJ1-2	CASSQETERDGYTF	TGTGCCAGCAGCCAAGAAACCGAGCGTGATGGCTACACCTTC
TRBV19	-	-	TRBJ1-1	CASSWQKEAFF	TGTGCCAGTAGTTGGCAGAAAGAAGCTTTCTTT
TRBV6-5	-	-	TRBJ2-5	CASSPGVQETQYF	TGTGCCAGCAGTCCCGGGGTACAAGAGACCCAGTACTTC